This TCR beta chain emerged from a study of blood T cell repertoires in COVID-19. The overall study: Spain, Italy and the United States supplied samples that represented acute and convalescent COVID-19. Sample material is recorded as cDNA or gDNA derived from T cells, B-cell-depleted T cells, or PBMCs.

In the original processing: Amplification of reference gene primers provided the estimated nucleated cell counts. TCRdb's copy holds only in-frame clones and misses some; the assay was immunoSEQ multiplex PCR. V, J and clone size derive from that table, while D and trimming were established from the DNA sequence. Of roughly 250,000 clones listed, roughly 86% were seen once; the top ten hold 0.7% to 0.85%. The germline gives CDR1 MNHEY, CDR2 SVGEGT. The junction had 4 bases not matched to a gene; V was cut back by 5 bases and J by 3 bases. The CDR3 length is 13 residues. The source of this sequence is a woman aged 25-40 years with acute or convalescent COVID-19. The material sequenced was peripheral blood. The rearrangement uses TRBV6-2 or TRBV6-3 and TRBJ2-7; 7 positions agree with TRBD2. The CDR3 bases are TGTGCCAGCAGTGACCGGGACTACTACGAGCAGTACTTC. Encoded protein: CASSDRDYYEQYF.